This T cell receptor (beta chain) stems from a study of vaccination effects on CD4 cells after COVID-19. In the study overall: Vaccination of participants consisted of two doses of either the BNT162b2 or mRNA-1273 vaccine. General study findings and limits: Long after vaccination, the clones induced by infection and by vaccine shrank markedly in size.

Ahead of sequencing, the ViraFEST assay grew antigen-specific CD4+ T cells using viral peptide pools. Isolating CD4+ T cells followed approximately nine days of culture. In the vaccine recipients, nucleocapsid antibodies were negative and there was no prior SARS-CoV-2 infection. This clone has a single count. The antigen remains undetermined. TCRdb's table, derived via immunoSEQ multiplex PCR, lists solely in-frame clones and lacks some. The sample has 20,000 to 25,000 clones, approximately 70% seen once. With 0 bases clipped from V and 7 bases from J, the junction kept 11 bases outside the gene matches. There are 18 residues in the CDR3. The germline V gene has CDR1 SGHDN and CDR2 FVKESK.

This clonotype was obtained from a human donor who received a COVID-19 vaccine. The rearrangement links TRBV14 to TRBJ2-5; TRBD2 aligns across 13 bases. Material: CD4+ T cells from PBMCs cultured with HCoV-NL63 spike peptides, obtained before COVID-19 vaccination. The CDR3 region is CASSQDWGLAGNSRTQYF. DNA of the CDR3: TGTGCCAGCAGCCAAGATTGGGGACTAGCGGGAAATTCTAGGACCCAGTACTTC.